Described below is a single TCR beta chain sequence and its context. The sample belongs to a study of shared clonotypes between healthy human individuals. In the authors' methods: There were no quality scores in the junction-only immunoSEQ sequences, so filtering differed. Sequencing used immunoSEQ multiplex PCR; TCRdb keeps in-frame clones, though not all of them. V and J calls and clone size are as listed in that table; D and trimming were resolved from the DNA. This table holds 2 million to 2.5 million clones, 80% to 95% found once. The CDR3 sequence is 18 residues long. Germline trimming cut 1 base from V and 8 bases from J; bases unmatched to any gene: 16. Germline V gene lookup returns CDR1 SGHRS and CDR2 YFSETQ. Researchers partitioned CD4+ cells into CD45RA+ naive and CD45RA-negative memory subsets.

The chain uses TRBV5-1 and TRBJ2-1, with 9 positions matching TRBD2. Specimen: naive CD4+ T cells from PBMCs. Subset described: CD45RA+ positively selected. This TCR was sampled from a young man in good health. Some clones in this sample may be carry-over from other donors' samples. The CDR3 DNA is TGCGCCAGCAGCTTGCTTCGGCGGGAGGGCCAAAGGCTCCATGAGCAGTTCTTC. This sequence encodes CASSLLRREGQRLHEQFF.